The present entry profiles one TCR beta chain with its context. The antigen is unknown. This entry is derived from a study of T cell responses to AZD1222 COVID-19 vaccine. The V gene's germline CDR1 is KGHSH and CDR2 LQKENI. V lost 3 bases, J lost 0 bases, and 12 bases lay in between. CDR3 length: 16 amino acids. Method: immunoSEQ multiplex PCR; TCRdb's copy keeps in-frame clones and lacks some. The sample lists some 170,000 clones; just over 90% were seen once. Overall study findings and caveats: The breadth and depth of Spike-specific TCRs increased once two AZD1222 doses had been given.

The TCR was taken from an adult in good health. This chain uses TRBV18 with TRBJ2-1; D gene uncertain. The starting material was peripheral blood, obtained on day 0 of AZD1222 vaccination. In DNA form, the CDR3 reads TGTGCCAGCTCACCCTTCTACCGGAGCTCCTACAATGAGCAGTTCTTC. As protein: CASSPFYRSSYNEQFF.